What follows describes a single T cell receptor (beta chain). The antigen it recognizes is unknown. No much larger clone is present one base from it, and per-base qualities are unavailable. Trimming accounts for 8 bases at V and 6 bases at J, while the number of junction bases matched to no gene is 9. The germline V gene (reference sequence) specifies MNHEY as CDR1 and SMNVEV as CDR2. Taken from cysteine to phenylalanine, the CDR3 has 14 residues. Only CDR3 DNA remains: 42 bases, in frame from the first base. The immunoSEQ kit was used, according to the manufacturer's recommendations, to generate TCR beta libraries from genomic DNA. To prepare libraries, a first multiplex PCR with proprietary primers was run, followed by a second PCR that added unique barcodes, and a bead cleanup was done after each round. Each sample batch included a kit-provided positive control reaction and a negative control reaction. The final libraries underwent checking on an Agilent 4200 TapeStation D1000 ScreenTape, volumetric pooling, and quantification by qPCR. Sequencing was performed on an Illumina NextSeq500 using a MidOutput 150-cycle cartridge, with 156 Read1 cycles, 15 Index1 cycles, and the kit custom primers. The pooled library was loaded at approximately 0.92 pM with roughly 19% PhiX control spiked in. The study's own analysis went as follows. Vendor-processed data were analyzed in R, and a clonotype was defined as all T cells sharing the same CDR3 nucleotide sequence. For clone abundance analyses, frequencies were normalized to the 10,000 most abundant clones per sample. Public T cell clones, which averaged fewer than five per sample, were excluded before analysis. Tumor-enriched clonotypes and baseline blood-enriched clonotypes were defined as those with an abundance difference of at least 32-fold between compartments. A beta-binomial differential abundance model was used to identify clonotypes that expanded or contracted between blood time points. Similarity between tumor and blood repertoires was quantified using the Baroni-Urbani and Buser coefficient, and groups were compared with two-tailed Wilcoxon tests in R. TCRdb re-hosts the immuneACCESS table, in-frame sequences only. Its copies lack some clones; in the studies checked, an unresolved V gene accounts for under half of them, and the cause for the rest is not known. The D gene and trimming were derived from the DNA, and the V and J assignments and clone size from that table. The sample has about 88,000 clones on record, 80% to 90% of them singletons. About 7.9% of the sample is in the top ten clones.

Explained via the paper, the time point label denotes: baseline pretreatment blood. The treatment or condition label of this sample denotes: 15 Gy SBRT to primary tumor, nephrectomy 4 weeks later. Serial peripheral blood from radiation-treated patients was sampled at baseline, 2 weeks and 4 weeks after SBRT to track tumor-enriched clonotypes. Renal cell carcinoma with clear cell pathology was present in all patients. Genomic DNA for TCR sequencing was prepared using the QIAamp DNA Blood Mini Kit (Qiagen). The analyses included only samples that passed all quality control checks. The entry originates in a study of radiation and T cells in renal cell carcinoma (dated by TCRdb to the early 2020s). Some background on the complete study: The samples were drawn from a clinical trial, where primary renal cell carcinomas were treated with 15 Gy of stereotactic body radiation therapy and then removed by nephrectomy 4 weeks afterward. In total, 50 to 60 samples underwent TCR beta sequencing: around 25 tumors plus 27 peripheral blood samples. Across all 50 or so samples, 4,016,671 unique CDR3 nucleotide sequences, encoding roughly 2,600,000 unique CDR3 amino acid sequences, were identified. Study-wide conclusions, independent of this receptor: An increase in top tumor clonotypes in blood was observed from baseline to 2 weeks post-radiation, followed by contraction by 4 weeks, which was taken to suggest transient expansion of tumor-resident clones. Blood repertoire dynamics were not followed beyond 4 weeks after treatment. Because pretreatment tumor biopsies were not available, the baseline intratumoral presence of clonotypes could not be determined. Because the trial had a single-armed design, the trial could not examine how radiation dose or scheduling affected the TCR repertoire.

Sequencing was performed on blood, taken from a patient whose treatment included radiotherapy and nephrectomy. This clonotype was obtained from a man aged 45-60 years with renal cell carcinoma. The chain links TRBV27 with TRBJ2-2; TRBD1 agrees with 7 junctional bases. The bases are TGTGCCAGCCCAAGACAGGGTTGGGCCGGGGAGCTGTTTTTT. Its protein is CASPRQGWAGELFF.